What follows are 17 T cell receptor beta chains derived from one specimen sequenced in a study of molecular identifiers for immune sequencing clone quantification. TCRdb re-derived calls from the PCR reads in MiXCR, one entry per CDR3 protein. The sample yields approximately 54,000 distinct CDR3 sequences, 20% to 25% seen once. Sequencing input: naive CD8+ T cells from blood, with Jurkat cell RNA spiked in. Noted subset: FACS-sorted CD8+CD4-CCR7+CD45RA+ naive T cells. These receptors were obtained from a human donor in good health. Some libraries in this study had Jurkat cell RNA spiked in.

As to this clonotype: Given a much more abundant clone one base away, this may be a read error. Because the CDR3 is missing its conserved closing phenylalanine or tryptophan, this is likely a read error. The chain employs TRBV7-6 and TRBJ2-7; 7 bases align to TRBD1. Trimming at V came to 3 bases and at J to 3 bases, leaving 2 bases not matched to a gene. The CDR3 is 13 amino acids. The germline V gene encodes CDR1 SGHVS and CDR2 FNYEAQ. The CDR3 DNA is TGTGCCAGCAGCTTCGGGACAGACTACGAGCAGTACTCC. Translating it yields CASSFGTDYEQYS.

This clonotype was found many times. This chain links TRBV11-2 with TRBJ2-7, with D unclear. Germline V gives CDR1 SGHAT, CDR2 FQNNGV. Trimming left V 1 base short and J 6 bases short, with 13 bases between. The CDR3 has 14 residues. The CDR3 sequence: CASSLVYTPGEQYF. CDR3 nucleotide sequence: TGTGCCAGCAGCTTAGTTTACACCCCTGGCGAGCAGTACTTC.

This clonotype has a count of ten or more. The CDR3 loop reads CASSLQGAYYEQYF. The CDR3, as DNA: TGTGCCAGCAGTTTGCAGGGGGCTTACTACGAGCAGTACTTC. The V call is TRBV12-3 or TRBV12-4, the J call TRBJ2-7; 8 nucleotides line up with TRBD1. CDR3 size: 14 residues. V lost 3 bases, J lost 3 bases, and 4 bases stayed unmatched.

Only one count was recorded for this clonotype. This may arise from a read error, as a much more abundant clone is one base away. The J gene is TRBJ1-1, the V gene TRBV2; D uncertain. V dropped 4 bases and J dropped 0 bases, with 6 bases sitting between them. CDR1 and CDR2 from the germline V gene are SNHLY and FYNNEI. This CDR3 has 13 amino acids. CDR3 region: CASSGALNTEAFF. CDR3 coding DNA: TGTGCCAGCAGTGGGGCACTGAACACTGAAGCTTTCTTT.

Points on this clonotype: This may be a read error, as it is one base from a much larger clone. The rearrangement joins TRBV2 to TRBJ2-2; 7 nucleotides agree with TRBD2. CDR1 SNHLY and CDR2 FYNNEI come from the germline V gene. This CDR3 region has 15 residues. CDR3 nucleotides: TGTGCCAGCAGTGATCCCAGCCGTTGGGGCGGGGGGCTGTTTTTT. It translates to CASSDPSRWGGGLFF.

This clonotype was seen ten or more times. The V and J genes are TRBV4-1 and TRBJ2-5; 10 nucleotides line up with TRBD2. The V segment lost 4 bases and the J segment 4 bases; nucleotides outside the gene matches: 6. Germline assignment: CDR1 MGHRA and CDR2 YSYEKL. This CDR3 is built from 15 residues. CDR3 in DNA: TGCGCCAGCAGCCTCCGGACTAGCGGCCCAGAGACCCAGTACTTC. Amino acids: CASSLRTSGPETQYF.

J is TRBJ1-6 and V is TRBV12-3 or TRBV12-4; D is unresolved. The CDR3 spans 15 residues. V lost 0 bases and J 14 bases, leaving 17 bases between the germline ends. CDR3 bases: TGTGCCAGCAGTTTAGCAGCACCCTCGGGTGCGACCCTCCACTTT. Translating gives CASSLAAPSGATLHF.

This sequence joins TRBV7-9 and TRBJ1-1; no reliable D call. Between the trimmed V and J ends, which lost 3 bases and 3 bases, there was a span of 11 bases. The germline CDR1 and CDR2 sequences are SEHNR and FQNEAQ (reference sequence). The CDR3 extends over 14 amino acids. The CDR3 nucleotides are TGTGCCAGCAGCTTTAGCCAAGGCTACACTGAAGCTTTCTTT. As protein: CASSFSQGYTEAFF.

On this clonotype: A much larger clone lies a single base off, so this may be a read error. This chain's CDR3 is CAGSRQGAYEQYF. For the CDR3, the DNA is TGTGCCGGCAGCCGACAGGGGGCCTACGAGCAGTACTTC. The gene calls are TRBV7-2 and TRBJ2-7; 9 bases match TRBD1. Germline V gives CDR1 SGHTA, CDR2 FQGNSA. This CDR3 comprises 13 residues.

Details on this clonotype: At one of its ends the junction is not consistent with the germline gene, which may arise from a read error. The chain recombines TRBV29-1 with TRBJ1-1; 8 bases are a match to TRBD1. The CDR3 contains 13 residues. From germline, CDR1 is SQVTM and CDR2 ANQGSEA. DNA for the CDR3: TGCAGCGTTGAGACAGGGGTGAACACTGCAGCTTTCTTT. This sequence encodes CSVETGVNTAAFF.

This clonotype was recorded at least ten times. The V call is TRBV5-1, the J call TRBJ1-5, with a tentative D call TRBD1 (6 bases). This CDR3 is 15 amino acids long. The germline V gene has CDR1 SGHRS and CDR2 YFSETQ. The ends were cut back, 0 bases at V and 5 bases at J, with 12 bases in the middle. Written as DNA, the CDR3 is TGCGCCAGCAGCTTGGGTTTCGGGGGCTATCAGCCCCAGCATTTT. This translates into CASSLGFGGYQPQHF.

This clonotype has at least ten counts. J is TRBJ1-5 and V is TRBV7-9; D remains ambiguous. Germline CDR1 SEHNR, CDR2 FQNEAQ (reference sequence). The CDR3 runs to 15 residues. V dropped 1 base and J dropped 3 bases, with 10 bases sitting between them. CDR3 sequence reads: CASSLVGSSNQPQHF. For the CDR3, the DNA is TGTGCCAGCAGCTTAGTCGGATCCTCCAATCAGCCCCAGCATTTT.

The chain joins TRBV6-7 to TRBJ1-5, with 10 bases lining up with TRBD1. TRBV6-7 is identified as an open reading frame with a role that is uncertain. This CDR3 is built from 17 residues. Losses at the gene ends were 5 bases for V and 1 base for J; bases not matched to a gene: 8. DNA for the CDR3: TGTGCCAGCAGTGAGGGACAGGGGAATTGCAGCAATCAGCCCCAGCATTTT. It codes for CASSEGQGNCSNQPQHF.

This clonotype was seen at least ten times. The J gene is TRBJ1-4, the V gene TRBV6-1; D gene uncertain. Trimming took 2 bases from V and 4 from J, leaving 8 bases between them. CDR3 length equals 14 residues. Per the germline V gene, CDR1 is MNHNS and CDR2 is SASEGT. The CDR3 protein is CASSEILDNEKLFF. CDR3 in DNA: TGTGCCAGCAGTGAAATTCTAGATAATGAAAAACTGTTTTTT.

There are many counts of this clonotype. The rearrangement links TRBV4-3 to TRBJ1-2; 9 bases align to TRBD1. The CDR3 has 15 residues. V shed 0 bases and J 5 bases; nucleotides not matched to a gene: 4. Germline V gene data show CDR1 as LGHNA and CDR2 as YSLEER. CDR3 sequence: CASSQDTGGRYGYTF. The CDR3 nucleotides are TGCGCCAGCAGCCAAGATACAGGGGGCCGGTATGGCTACACCTTC.

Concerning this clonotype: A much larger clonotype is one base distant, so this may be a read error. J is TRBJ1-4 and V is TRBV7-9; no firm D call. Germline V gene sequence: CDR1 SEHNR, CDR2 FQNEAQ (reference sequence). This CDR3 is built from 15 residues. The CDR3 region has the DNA TGTGCCAGCAGCGCCGGACCGGGCCCCAATGGAAAACTGTTTTTT. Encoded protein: CASSAGPGPNGKLFF.

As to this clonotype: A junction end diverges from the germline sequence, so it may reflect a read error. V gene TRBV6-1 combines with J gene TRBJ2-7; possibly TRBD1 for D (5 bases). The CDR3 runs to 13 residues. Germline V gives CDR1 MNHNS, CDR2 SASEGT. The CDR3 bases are TGTGCCCGCAGTGAAGACAAGGGGTACGAGCAGTACTTC. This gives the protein CARSEDKGYEQYF.